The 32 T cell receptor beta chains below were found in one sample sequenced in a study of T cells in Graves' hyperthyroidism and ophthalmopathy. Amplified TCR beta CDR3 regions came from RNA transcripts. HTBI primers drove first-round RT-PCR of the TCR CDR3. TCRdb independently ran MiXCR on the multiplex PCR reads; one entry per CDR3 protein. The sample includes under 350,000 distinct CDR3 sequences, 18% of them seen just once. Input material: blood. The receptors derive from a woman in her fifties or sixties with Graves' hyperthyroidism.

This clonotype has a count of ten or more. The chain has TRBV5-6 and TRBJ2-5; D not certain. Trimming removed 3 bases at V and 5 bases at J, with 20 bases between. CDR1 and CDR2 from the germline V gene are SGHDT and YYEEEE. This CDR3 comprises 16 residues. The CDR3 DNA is TGTGCCAGCAGCTCGGAAGGAGCTTTCGGTTCGGAGACCCAGTACTTC. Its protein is CASSSEGAFGSETQYF. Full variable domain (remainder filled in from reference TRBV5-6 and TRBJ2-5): DAGVTQSPTHLIKTRGQQVTLRCSPKSGHDTVSWYQQALGQGPQFIFQYYEEEERQRGNFPDRFSGHQFPNYSSELNVNALLLGDSALYLCASSSEGAFGSETQYFGPGTRLLVL.

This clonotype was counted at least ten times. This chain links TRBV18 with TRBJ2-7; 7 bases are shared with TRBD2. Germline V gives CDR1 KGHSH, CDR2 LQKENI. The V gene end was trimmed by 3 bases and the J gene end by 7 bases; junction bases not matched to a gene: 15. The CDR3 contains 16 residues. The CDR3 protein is CASSPYGPGSAGEQYF. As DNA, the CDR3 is TGTGCCAGCTCACCGTACGGGCCAGGATCAGCGGGAGAGCAGTACTTC.

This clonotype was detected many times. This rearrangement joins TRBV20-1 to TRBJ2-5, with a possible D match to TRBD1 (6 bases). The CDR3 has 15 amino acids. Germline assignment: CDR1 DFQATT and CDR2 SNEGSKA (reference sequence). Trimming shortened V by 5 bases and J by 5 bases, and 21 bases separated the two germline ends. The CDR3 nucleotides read TGCAGTGCTCCCCCAGGGGTTCAAGGCGGGGAGACCCAGTACTTC. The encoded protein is CSAPPGVQGGETQYF.

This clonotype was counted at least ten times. The CDR3 region is CASSLPGTDNEKLFF. The CDR3 DNA reads as TGTGCCAGCAGCCTACCCGGGACAGATAATGAAAAACTGTTTTTT. The chain joins TRBV5-5 to TRBJ1-4, with 7 bases matching TRBD1. V lost 4 bases and J lost 4; bases outside the gene matches: 7. CDR3 length equals 15 residues. CDR1 is SGHKS, CDR2 YYEKEE, per germline (reference sequence).

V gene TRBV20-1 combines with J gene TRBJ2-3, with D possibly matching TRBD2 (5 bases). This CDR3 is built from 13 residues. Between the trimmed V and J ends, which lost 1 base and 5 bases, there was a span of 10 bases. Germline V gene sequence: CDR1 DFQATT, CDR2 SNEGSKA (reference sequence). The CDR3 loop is CSARGLALDTQYF. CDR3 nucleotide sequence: TGCAGTGCTAGAGGGCTAGCTTTAGATACGCAGTATTTT.

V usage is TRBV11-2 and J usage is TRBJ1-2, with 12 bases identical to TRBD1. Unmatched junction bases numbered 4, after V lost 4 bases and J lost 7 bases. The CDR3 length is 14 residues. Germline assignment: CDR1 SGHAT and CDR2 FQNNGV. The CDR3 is CASSSGTGGFGYTF. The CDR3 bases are TGTGCCAGCAGCTCCGGGACAGGGGGCTTTGGCTACACCTTC.

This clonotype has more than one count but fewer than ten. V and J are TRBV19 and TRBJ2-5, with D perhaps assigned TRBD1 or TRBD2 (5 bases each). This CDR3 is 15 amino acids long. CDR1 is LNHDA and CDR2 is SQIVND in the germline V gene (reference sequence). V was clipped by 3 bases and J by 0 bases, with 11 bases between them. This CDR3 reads CASSMRGRNQETQYF. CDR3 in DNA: TGTGCCAGTAGTATGAGGGGCCGGAACCAAGAGACCCAGTACTTC.

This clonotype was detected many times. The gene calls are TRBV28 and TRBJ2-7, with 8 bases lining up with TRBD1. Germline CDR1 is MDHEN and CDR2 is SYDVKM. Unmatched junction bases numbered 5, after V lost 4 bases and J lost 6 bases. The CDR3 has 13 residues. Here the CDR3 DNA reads TGTGCCAGCAGTTCCCCACAGGGGGGCGAGCAGTACTTC. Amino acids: CASSSPQGGEQYF. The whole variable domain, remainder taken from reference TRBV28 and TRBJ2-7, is DVKVTQSSRYLVKRTGEKVFLECVQDMDHENMFWYRQDPGLGLRLIYFSYDVKMKEKGDIPEGYSVSREKKERFSLILESASTNQTSMYLCASSSPQGGEQYFGPGTRLTVT.

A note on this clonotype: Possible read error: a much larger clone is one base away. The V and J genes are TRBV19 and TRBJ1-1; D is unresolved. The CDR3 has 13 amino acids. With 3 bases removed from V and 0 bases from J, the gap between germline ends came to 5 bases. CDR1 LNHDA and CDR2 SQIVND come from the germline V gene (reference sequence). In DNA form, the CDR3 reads TGTGCCAGTAGTATCCAGGTGAACACTGAAGCTTTCTTT. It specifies CASSIQVNTEAFF.

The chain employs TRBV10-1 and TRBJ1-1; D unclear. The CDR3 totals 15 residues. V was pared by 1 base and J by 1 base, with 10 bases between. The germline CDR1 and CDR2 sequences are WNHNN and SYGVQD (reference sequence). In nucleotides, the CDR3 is TGCGCCAGCAGTGAGTTTGCCGGATGGAACACTGAAGCTTTCTTT. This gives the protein CASSEFAGWNTEAFF.

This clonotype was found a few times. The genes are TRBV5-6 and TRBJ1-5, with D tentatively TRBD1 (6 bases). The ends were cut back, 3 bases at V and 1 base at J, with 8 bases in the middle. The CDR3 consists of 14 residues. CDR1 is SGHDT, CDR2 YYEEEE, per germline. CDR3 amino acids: CASSYQGSNQPQHF. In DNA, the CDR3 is TGTGCCAGCAGCTACCAGGGGAGCAATCAGCCCCAGCATTTT.

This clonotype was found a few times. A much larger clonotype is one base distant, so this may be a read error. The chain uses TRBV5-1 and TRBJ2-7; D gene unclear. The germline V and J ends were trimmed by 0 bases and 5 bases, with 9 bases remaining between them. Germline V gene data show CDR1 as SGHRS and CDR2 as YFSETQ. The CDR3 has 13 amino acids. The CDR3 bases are TGCGCCAGCAGCTTGGAAGTTGGGCACGAGCAGTACTTC. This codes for CASSLEVGHEQYF.

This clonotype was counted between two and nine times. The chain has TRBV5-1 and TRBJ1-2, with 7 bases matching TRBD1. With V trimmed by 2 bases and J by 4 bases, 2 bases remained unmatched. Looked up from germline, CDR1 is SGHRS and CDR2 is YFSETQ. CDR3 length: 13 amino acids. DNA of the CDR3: TGCGCCAGCAGCTTTGACAGGGTCTATGGCTACACCTTC. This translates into CASSFDRVYGYTF.

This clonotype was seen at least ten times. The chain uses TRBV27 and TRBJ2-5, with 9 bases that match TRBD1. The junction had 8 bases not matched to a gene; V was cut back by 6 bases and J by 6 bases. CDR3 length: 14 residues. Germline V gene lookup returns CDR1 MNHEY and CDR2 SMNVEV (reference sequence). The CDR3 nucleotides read TGTGCCAGCAGGAGACAGGGGGGCCACCAGACCCAGTACTTC. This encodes CASRRQGGHQTQYF.

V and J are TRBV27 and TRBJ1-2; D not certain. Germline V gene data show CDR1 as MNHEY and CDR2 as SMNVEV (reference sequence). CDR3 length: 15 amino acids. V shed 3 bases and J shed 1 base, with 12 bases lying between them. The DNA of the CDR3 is TGTGCCAGCAGTTTTCTGGGTTCATATAACTATGGCTACACCTTC. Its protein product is CASSFLGSYNYGYTF.

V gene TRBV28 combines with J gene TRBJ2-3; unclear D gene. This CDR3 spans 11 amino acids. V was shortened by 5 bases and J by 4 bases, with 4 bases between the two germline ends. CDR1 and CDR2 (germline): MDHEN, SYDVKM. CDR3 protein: CASSTPDTQYF. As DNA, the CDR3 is TGTGCCAGCAGTACCCCAGATACGCAGTATTTT.

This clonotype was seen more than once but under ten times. CDR3 region: CASSLRTGQETQYF. CDR3 DNA sequence: TGTGCCAGCAGCCTCAGGACAGGTCAAGAGACCCAGTACTTC. The rearrangement joins TRBV3-1 to TRBJ2-5, with 7 nucleotides matching TRBD1. The germline V gene encodes CDR1 LGHDT and CDR2 YNNKEL (reference sequence). V dropped 4 bases and J dropped 2; count of bases not matched to a gene: 4. The CDR3 is made up of 14 amino acids.

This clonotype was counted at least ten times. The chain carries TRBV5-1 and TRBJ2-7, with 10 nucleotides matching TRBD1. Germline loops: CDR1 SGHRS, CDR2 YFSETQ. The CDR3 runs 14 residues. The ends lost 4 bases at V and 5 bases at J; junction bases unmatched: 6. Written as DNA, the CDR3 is TGCGCCAGCAGCCTCGGGACAGGGGTCCACGAGCAGTACTTC. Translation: CASSLGTGVHEQYF.

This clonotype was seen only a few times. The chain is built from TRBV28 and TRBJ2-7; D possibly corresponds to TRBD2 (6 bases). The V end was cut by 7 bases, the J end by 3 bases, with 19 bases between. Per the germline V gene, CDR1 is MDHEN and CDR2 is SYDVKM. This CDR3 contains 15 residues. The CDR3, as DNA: TGTGCCAGCAAGGGCGGGACTCACCCCTACTACGAGCAGTACTTC. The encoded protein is CASKGGTHPYYEQYF.

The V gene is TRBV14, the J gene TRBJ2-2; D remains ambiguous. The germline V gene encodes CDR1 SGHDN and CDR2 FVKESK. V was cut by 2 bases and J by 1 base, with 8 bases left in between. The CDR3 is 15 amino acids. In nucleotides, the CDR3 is TGTGCCAGCAGCCAATTTCACGGGAACACCGGGGAGCTGTTTTTT. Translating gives CASSQFHGNTGELFF.

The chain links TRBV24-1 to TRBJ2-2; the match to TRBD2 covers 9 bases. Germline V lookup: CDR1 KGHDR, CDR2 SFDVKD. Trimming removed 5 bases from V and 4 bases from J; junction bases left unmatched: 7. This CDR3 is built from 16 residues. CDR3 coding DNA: TGTGCCACCAGTGGAGTAGCGGGAGTTGGCACCGGGGAGCTGTTTTTT. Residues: CATSGVAGVGTGELFF.

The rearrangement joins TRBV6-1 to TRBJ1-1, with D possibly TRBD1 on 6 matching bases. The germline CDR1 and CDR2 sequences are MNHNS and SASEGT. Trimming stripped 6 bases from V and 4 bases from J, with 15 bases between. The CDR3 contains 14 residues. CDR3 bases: TGTGCCAGCAGCCGACAGGTAAAGGGCACTGAAGCTTTCTTT. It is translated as CASSRQVKGTEAFF.

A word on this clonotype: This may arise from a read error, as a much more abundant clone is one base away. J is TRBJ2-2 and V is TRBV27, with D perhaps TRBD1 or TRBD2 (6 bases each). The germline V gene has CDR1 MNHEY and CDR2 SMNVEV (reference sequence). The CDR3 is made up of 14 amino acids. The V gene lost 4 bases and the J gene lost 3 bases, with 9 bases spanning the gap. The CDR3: CASSWGADTGELFF. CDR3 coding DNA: TGTGCCAGCAGTTGGGGGGCGGACACCGGGGAGCTGTTTTTT.

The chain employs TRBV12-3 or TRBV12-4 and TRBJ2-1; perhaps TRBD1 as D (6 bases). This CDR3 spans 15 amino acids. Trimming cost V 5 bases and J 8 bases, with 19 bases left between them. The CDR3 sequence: CASSPSPPQGYEQFF. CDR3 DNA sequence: TGTGCCAGCAGTCCTTCCCCCCCACAGGGCTATGAGCAGTTCTTC.

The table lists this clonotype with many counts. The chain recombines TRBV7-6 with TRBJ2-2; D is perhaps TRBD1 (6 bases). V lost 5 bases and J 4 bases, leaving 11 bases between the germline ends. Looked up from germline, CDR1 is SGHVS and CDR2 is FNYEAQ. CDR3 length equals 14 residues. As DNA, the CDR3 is TGTGCCAGCAGCATTACAGGGACCACCGGGGAGCTGTTTTTT. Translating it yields CASSITGTTGELFF. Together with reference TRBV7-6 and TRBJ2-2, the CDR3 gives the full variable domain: GAGVSQSPRYKVTKRGQDVALRCDPISGHVSLYWYRQALGQGPEFLTYFNYEAQQDKSGLPNDRFSAERPEGSISTLTIQRTEQRDSAMYRCASSITGTTGELFFGEGSRLTVL.

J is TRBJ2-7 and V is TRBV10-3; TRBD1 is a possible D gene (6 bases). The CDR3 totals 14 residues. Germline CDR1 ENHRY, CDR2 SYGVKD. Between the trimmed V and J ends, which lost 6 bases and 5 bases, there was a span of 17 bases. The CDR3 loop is CAISARGSGDEQYF. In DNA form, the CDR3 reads TGTGCCATCAGCGCCAGGGGAAGCGGCGACGAGCAGTACTTC.

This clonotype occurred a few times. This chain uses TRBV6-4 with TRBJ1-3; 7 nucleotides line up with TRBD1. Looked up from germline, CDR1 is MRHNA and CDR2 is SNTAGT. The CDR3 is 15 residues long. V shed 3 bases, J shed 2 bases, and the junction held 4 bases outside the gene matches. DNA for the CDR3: TGTGCCAGCAGTGAGTATGGGACAGCTGGAAACACCATATATTTT. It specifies CASSEYGTAGNTIYF.

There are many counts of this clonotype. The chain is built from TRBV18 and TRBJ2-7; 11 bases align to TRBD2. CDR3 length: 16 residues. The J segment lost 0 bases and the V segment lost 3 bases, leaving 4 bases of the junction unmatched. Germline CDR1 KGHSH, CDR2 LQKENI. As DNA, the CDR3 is TGTGCCAGCTCACCTCCCGGGACTAGCGGCTCCTACGAGCAGTACTTC. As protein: CASSPPGTSGSYEQYF. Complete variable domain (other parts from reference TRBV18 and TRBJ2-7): NAGVMQNPRHLVRRRGQEARLRCSPMKGHSHVYWYRQLPEEGLKFMVYLQKENIIDESGMPKERFSAEFPKEGPSILRIQQVVRGDSAAYFCASSPPGTSGSYEQYFGPGTRLTVT.

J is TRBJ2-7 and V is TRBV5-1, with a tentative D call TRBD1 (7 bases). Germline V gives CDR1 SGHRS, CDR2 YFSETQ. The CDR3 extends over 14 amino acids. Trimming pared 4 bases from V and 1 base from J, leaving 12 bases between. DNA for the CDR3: TGCGCCAGCAGCCCGTCAGGGGGGTCCTACGAGCAGTACGTC. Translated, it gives CASSPSGGSYEQYV.

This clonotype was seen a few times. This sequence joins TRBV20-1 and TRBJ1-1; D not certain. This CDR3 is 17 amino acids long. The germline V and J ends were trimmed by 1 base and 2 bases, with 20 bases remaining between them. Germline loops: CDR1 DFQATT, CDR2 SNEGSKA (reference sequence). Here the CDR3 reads CSARVYDQAVGNTEAFF. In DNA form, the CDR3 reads TGCAGTGCTAGAGTCTATGACCAGGCCGTCGGTAACACTGAAGCTTTCTTT.

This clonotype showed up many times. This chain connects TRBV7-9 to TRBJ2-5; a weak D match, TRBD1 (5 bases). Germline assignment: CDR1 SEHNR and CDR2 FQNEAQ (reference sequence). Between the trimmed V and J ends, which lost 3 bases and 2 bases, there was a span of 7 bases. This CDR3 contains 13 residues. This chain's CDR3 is CASSLRQQETQYF. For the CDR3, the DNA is TGTGCCAGCAGCTTGAGACAGCAAGAGACCCAGTACTTC. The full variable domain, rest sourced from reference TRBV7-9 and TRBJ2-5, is DTGVSQNPRHKITKRGQNVTFRCDPISEHNRLYWYRQTLGQGPEFLTYFQNEAQLEKSRLLSDRFSAERPKGSFSTLEIQRTEQGDSAMYLCASSLRQQETQYFGPGTRLLVL.

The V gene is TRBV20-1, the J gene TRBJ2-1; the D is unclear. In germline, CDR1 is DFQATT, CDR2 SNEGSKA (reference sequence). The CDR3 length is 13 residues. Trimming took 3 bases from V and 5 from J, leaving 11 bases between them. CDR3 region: CSASLSDDNEQFF. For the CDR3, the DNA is TGCAGTGCTAGCTTATCGGATGACAATGAGCAGTTCTTC.